The 10 T cell receptor beta chains in this list originate from one sample, sequenced in a study of blood T cells in healthy people across ages. It was with a sample-barcoded 5' primer and a J-beta primer mix that a second PCR of roughly 7 to 12 cycles was run. TCRdb used MiXCR to reprocess the 5' RACE reads, holding one entry per CDR3 protein. The sample lists just under 900,000 distinct CDR3 sequences; about 28% were seen once. The specimen was blood. Receptors were obtained from a woman aged 80 or older in good health.

On this clonotype: Possible read error: a much larger clone is one base away. The J gene is TRBJ2-1, the V gene TRBV10-2; the D gene is possibly TRBD2 (7 bases). In germline, CDR1 is WSHSY, CDR2 SAAADI. CDR3 length equals 14 residues. CDR3 residues: CASISGGGYNEKFF. CDR3 DNA sequence: TGCGCCAGCATATCGGGCGGGGGCTACAATGAGAAGTTCTTC.

This clonotype has only one observation. The V gene is TRBV4-1, the J gene TRBJ2-5; D possibly corresponds to TRBD2 (6 bases). V lost 2 bases and J lost 3, with 10 bases in between. This CDR3 comprises 14 residues. CDR1 and CDR2 (germline): MGHRA, YSYEKL. DNA of the CDR3: TGCGCCAGCAGCCAAAGCCAGCGGGAAGAGACCCAGTACTTC. Translation: CASSQSQREETQYF.

V usage is TRBV20-1 and J usage is TRBJ1-1; a possible D gene is TRBD1 (5 bases). V was cut by 6 bases and J by 8 bases, with 19 bases left in between. This CDR3 has 13 amino acids. Germline CDR1 DFQATT, CDR2 SNEGSKA (reference sequence). As DNA, the CDR3 is TGCAGTGCCGGGACCGGGACTTACTTAGAAGCTTTCTTT. Translated, it gives CSAGTGTYLEAFF.

This chain uses TRBV20-1 with TRBJ1-6, with D hard to call. This CDR3 contains 16 residues. V lost 0 bases, J lost 7 bases, and 16 bases lay in between. The germline gives CDR1 DFQATT, CDR2 SNEGSKA (reference sequence). The CDR3 nucleotides are TGCAGTGCTAGAGATACGGGTGTGGGGAACAATTCACCCCTCCACTTT. Protein: CSARDTGVGNNSPLHF.

The chain recombines TRBV11-2 with TRBJ2-4; the D call may be TRBD1 or TRBD2 (5 bases each). The J call could be wrong; TRBJ2-7 is a better fit for the DNA end. The CDR3 consists of 15 residues. Germline CDR1 SGHAT, CDR2 FQNNGV. The CDR3 nucleotides are TGTGCCAGCAGCCCTAGCCAGGGTTCGGGTTACGAGCAGTACTTC. Amino acid sequence: CASSPSQGSGYEQYF.

This clonotype was detected a few times. J is TRBJ1-1 and V is TRBV20-1; 8 positions agree with TRBD1. Germline V lookup: CDR1 DFQATT, CDR2 SNEGSKA (reference sequence). V was pared by 6 bases and J by 4 bases, with 19 bases of the junction left unmatched. The CDR3 length is 17 residues. CDR3 sequence reads: CSAVNSGGRGLGTEAFF. DNA of the CDR3: TGCAGTGCGGTGAATTCAGGGGGCCGGGGGCTAGGCACTGAAGCTTTCTTT.

This clonotype appeared many times. A much larger clone lies one base from this, so it may be a read error. J is TRBJ2-3 and V is TRBV20-1; D gene ambiguous. The CDR3 length is 12 residues. CDR1 DFQATT and CDR2 SNEGSKA come from the germline V gene (reference sequence). CDR3 amino acids: CRAVRGTDTQYF. The CDR3 DNA sequence: TGCAGGGCTGTGCGAGGCACAGATACGCAGTATTTT.

The CDR3 loop reads CASSFLGTSSGEQFF. CDR3 coding DNA: TGCGCCAGCAGCTTTTTAGGGACTAGTAGTGGTGAGCAGTTCTTC. The rearrangement links TRBV5-1 to TRBJ2-1; 8 positions agree with TRBD2. The V and J ends lost 2 bases and 9 bases, in that order; junction bases with no gene match: 10. The CDR3 is made up of 15 amino acids. CDR1 and CDR2 (germline): SGHRS, YFSETQ.

This clonotype appeared a single time. The J gene is TRBJ1-1, the V gene TRBV6-1; a possible D gene is TRBD1 (6 bases). The germline V gene encodes CDR1 MNHNS and CDR2 SASEGT. V lost 4 bases, J lost 5 bases, and 20 bases lay in between. The CDR3 runs to 16 residues. The CDR3 DNA follows: TGTGCCAGCAGTGTATCACTCAGGGGATGGGAAACTGAAGCTTTCTTT. This gives the protein CASSVSLRGWETEAFF.

This clonotype occurred many times. This chain connects TRBV7-6 to TRBJ2-5; D call uncertain. This CDR3 is built from 13 residues. Per the germline V gene, CDR1 is SGHVS and CDR2 is FNYEAQ. V gave up 4 bases and J gave up 5 bases, with 11 bases separating them. For the CDR3, the DNA is TGTGCCAGCAGCTCCCCTCTCGGGGAGACCCAGTACTTC. Translating gives CASSSPLGETQYF.